Described below is a single T cell receptor (beta chain) sequence and its context. Its antigen is currently not known. The sample holds no much larger clone one base away, and base qualities are not on file. Preparation of the library involved the immunoSEQ multiplex PCR assay. The multiplex PCR relied on a mix of 60 forward primers for TCR Vbeta segments and 13 reverse primers for TCR Jbeta segments. Amplification of the CDR3 region of rearranged TCR beta genes was performed with a multiplex PCR assay on genomic DNA. The amplified TCR beta libraries were sequenced on the Illumina HiSeq System as 87-base-pair reads. On the authors' methods: Across the roughly 670 repertoires, a later analysis counted some 81 million unique TCR beta chains, around 11 million of which were shared by at least two donors. Raw reads were error-corrected and collapsed into unique sequences by a nearest-neighbor algorithm in which closely related sequences were merged to remove PCR and sequencing errors. Alignment of CDR3 sequences to IMGT reference sequences was used to assign V, D and J gene segments. For a sequence to be retained, a match of at least six nucleotides to both a V gene segment and a J gene segment was required. A rearrangement was called productive if the CDR3 had no stop codons and remained in frame with V and J, and every other rearrangement was called non-productive. Following IMGT convention, CDR3 was defined as the stretch from the second conserved V-encoded cysteine up to the conserved J-encoded phenylalanine. The earlier analysis of fewer than 750 of the donors excluded sequences that lacked an unambiguous match to a single V gene segment. An earlier analysis of several hundred of the donors called V segments functional above 56.7% productive rearrangements and segregating when the between-donor standard deviation exceeded 5%. To diagnose cytomegalovirus status from the catalog of TCR beta chain sequences, a statistical classification framework was built. In a later analysis, TCR nucleotide sequences were compared against IMGT/GENE-DB human TR gene sequences so that V and J genes could be assigned. The TCRdist pipeline was used in a later analysis to assign CDR3 sequences and most-parsimonious VDJ recombination scenarios. In a later analysis, each TCR beta chain was defined by its CDR3 amino acid sequence together with its V-gene family, and reads without a unique V-gene family were excluded. To address suspected cross-contamination and a sequencing artifact, a later analysis removed over 500 highly shared, low-generation-probability nucleotide sequences. In a later analysis, a clonal expansion index was calculated for each public chain from normalized within-repertoire ranks of inferred template counts. In a later analysis, generation probabilities were computed using a VDJ recombination model fitted to out-of-frame rearrangements, and the results were checked against IGoR. A later analysis scored TCR-TCR, TCR-HLA and TCR-CMV co-occurrence with hypergeometric tests, applying a repertoire-size bias correction to TCR pairs. In a later analysis, false discovery rates were estimated by permuting HLA or CMV assignments 20 times. In a later analysis, co-occurring TCRs were grouped with DBSCAN, and TCRdist sequence similarity was added when clustering was performed within HLA-allele-positive subsets. Repertoires with fewer than 30,000 or more than 120,000 public chains were left out of co-occurrence clustering, as were five repertoires with anomalous nucleotide sharing. The immuneACCESS repertoire file appears here via TCRdb, limited to in-frame rearrangements. These files lack a portion of the clones; in checked studies, under half of the deficit traces to unresolved V genes, and the cause of the others is not known. V and J calls and clone size follow that table, whereas D and trimming were derived from the DNA. This sample has about 60,000 clones in its table, and roughly two thirds of those were observed once. About 5.7% of the sample lies in the top ten.

This sample is part of a study of cytomegalovirus exposure and HLA in healthy donors (dated by TCRdb to 2017 to 2019). At the level of the whole study: In an earlier analysis of about 560 of the donors, 250 to 300 Gb of sequence data and 117 million unique TCR beta sequences from about 179 million T cells were reported. An early release that covered approximately 600 HLA-typed donors contained 250 to 350 gigabases of sequencing data and some 87 million unique TCR sequences. The genetic ancestry cluster associated with self-reported Caucasian donors included 81% of the 398 genotyped donors. The study aimed to test whether cataloging public T cell receptors could reveal signatures of past pathogen exposure. The study used immunosequencing to profile the T cell repertoires of approximately 690 subjects and linked those repertoires to cytomegalovirus serostatus. Along with the approximately 650-subject first cohort, a separate validation cohort of more than 90 different subjects was used. To predict cytomegalovirus infection status, the study combined high-throughput TCR immunosequencing, statistical association of individual TCRs with disease status, and machine learning. A later analysis re-examined previously published TCR beta repertoires from 600 to 700 donors and added high-resolution HLA genotyping to investigate patterns of TCR occurrence. Rather than using new phenotypic data, the later analysis identified candidate immune exposures from TCR beta sequences and from how often those sequences occurred across donors. An earlier analysis of 587 of the donors used high-throughput TCR beta sequencing to judge whether each TCR beta V gene segment behaved as functional or pseudogenic. Alongside the repertoire data, information on donor age, sex, ethnicity and CMV serostatus was compiled. In a later genetic analysis, genome-wide SNP genotypes for about three fifths of the roughly 670 donors were used, and that subset was treated as a discovery cohort. Every repertoire in the discovery cohort had been generated on one and the same sequencing platform. HLA typing included class I and class II loci at four-digit resolution. Typing coverage varied by locus: about 620-640 donors for A, B, C, DRB1 and DQB1; about 520 for DQA1; nearly 610 for DPA1; around 490 for DPB1. A handful of DR-DQ haplotypes were handled as single units for association and clustering because linkage in the cohort was strong. Across under 500 genotyped donors of the cohort, an average of about 220,000 unique TCR beta nucleotide sequences per donor were sequenced, and roughly 20% of those sequences were non-productive.

Trimming takes 2 bases off V and 7 bases off J; junction bases not matched to a gene: 4. From cysteine to phenylalanine, the CDR3 is 13 amino acids long. The kept DNA is CDR3 alone, 39 bases in frame from the first base. The germline V gene sets CDR1 to KGHSH and CDR2 to LQKENI. The cohort comprised hundreds of healthy bone marrow donors. All cohort members were sampled while nominally healthy, although unrecorded immune exposures were likely present. The donor was CMV seronegative and was included in the group of 352 seronegative cohort members. A peripheral blood sample was collected from each donor, and TCR beta sequencing was performed on peripheral blood mononuclear cells. Genomic DNA extraction from the blood cell samples was performed with the Qiagen DNeasy Blood Extraction Kit. Study-level results and caveats: Compared with equally common non-associated chains, HLA-associated TCR beta chains in a later analysis were more clonally expanded and had lower generation probabilities. An earlier analysis of some 560 of the donors showed that most TCR beta V segments appeared in productive rearrangements either about 87% or about 30% of the time, which broadly matched IMGT annotations. Across donors, most TCR sequences were observed very rarely, whereas some public TCRs were present in many individuals. When HLA alleles, especially DR and DQ, strongly co-occurred, attributing TCR associations to individual alleles was difficult. Linkage disequilibrium might explain the correlated functional status among segregating V segments, but an unknown experimental factor could not be excluded. Because counts were too low, about 18 rarely observed V segments, including chromosome 9 orphons, were excluded from the earlier analysis of 587 of the donors. Because some donors lacked HLA typing at each locus, the association tests relied only on the typed subset. This cohort had only TCR beta chains sequenced, and the lack of alpha or paired-chain data limited which features could be detected. According to a later analysis, most CMV-associated TCR beta chains appeared to be HLA-restricted, and the HLA associations seemed to be driven largely by CMV exposure. Some IMGT-functional V segments, including TRBV6-2 and TRBV6-3, could not be distinguished by the 87-base-pair reads and were therefore excluded. In vitro tests confirmed that a few of the cytomegalovirus-associated TCR beta chains recognize cytomegalovirus antigens. The classifier was reported to diagnose cytomegalovirus status with high specificity and sensitivity in both the original cohort and the validation cohort. Compared with the roughly 600-donor mean, donors in an Asian-associated ancestry cluster had fewer N-insertions in productive TCRs, according to a later genetic analysis. In a later analysis, several top co-occurrence clusters were reported to appear linked to parvovirus B19, influenza, CMV and Epstein-Barr virus. In a later analysis, around 17,000 TCR beta sequences were associated with specific HLA alleles at a false discovery rate of 0.05. According to the authors, the approach could potentially be generalized to other disease states and immunological phenotypes. Sequencing depth was assumed to be roughly uniform across donors in the presence/absence analyses, though that assumption may not hold. CMV serostatus was the only immune exposure information available for the cohort. In the study, about 150 TCR beta chains were listed as associated with cytomegalovirus. In a later genetic analysis, a missense DCLRE1C variant was associated with V-gene and J-gene trimming of TCR beta chains, and the association was replicated in an independent cohort. A cluster of highly shared sequence variants was judged likely to represent a technical artifact of the sequencing pipeline. A further reported finding was that TCR beta sequences accurately predicted the HLA-A and HLA-B alleles for most subjects in the first cohort. A later analysis found that TCR association rates varied across HLA loci, with DRB1 alleles showing the most associated TCRs and HLA-C alleles the fewest.

This clonotype originated in a man aged 45 to 65 in good health and CMV-seronegative. Recombination linked TRBV18 to TRBJ1-2, with TRBD1 matching 7 junction bases. Material for sequencing was PBMCs. The CDR3 has the sequence CASSPARDSGYTF. The DNA reads TGTGCCAGCTCACCAGCCAGGGACAGTGGCTACACCTTC. This CDR3, with the reference TRBV18 and TRBJ1-2 proteins standing in past its ends, gives the full variable domain NAGVMQNPRHLVRRRGQEARLRCSPMKGHSHVYWYRQLPEEGLKFMVYLQKENIIDESGMPKERFSAEFPKEGPSILRIQQVVRGDSAAYFCASSPARDSGYTFGSGTRLTVV.